These 16 T cell receptor beta chains originate from one sample sequenced in a study of blood T cells in healthy people across ages. The second PCR ran about 6 to 11 cycles with a sample-barcoded 5' primer and J-beta primers. Each CDR3 protein gets one entry after TCRdb re-called the 5' RACE reads with MiXCR. The sample records 1.5 million to 1.9 million distinct CDR3 sequences, approximately 43% being singletons. The sequenced sample consisted of blood. Receptors originate from a woman aged 18-29 years in good health.

The CDR3 loop reads CASTSGASGGQETQYF. The CDR3, as DNA: TGCGCCAGCACCTCAGGGGCTAGCGGGGGACAAGAGACCCAGTACTTC. The V and J genes are TRBV4-1 and TRBJ2-5, with 10 bases aligning to TRBD2. The J segment lost 2 bases and the V segment lost 7 bases, leaving 10 bases of the junction unmatched. The germline V gene encodes CDR1 MGHRA and CDR2 YSYEKL. The CDR3 is made up of 16 amino acids.

The CDR3: CSALTGTGATEAFF. DNA of the CDR3: TGCAGTGCTCTGACCGGGACAGGGGCCACTGAAGCTTTCTTT. J is TRBJ1-1 and V is TRBV20-1, with 10 positions matching TRBD1. CDR1 is DFQATT, CDR2 SNEGSKA, per germline (reference sequence). The length of the CDR3 is 14 residues. With V trimmed by 5 bases and J by 4 bases, 7 bases remained unmatched.

This chain joins TRBV12-3 or TRBV12-4 and TRBJ2-3, with 7 bases identical to TRBD1. V lost 3 bases, J lost 3 bases, and 6 bases stayed unmatched. The CDR3 is 15 amino acids. The CDR3 region is CASSFTGARTDTQYF. DNA of the CDR3: TGTGCCAGCAGTTTCACAGGGGCCAGAACAGATACGCAGTATTTT.

The sample holds a few counts of this clonotype. The chain is built from TRBV6-2 or TRBV6-3 and TRBJ1-1; perhaps TRBD1 as D (5 bases). This CDR3 has 19 amino acids. Per germline, CDR1 MNHEY and CDR2 SVGEGT. V lost 2 bases and J 4 bases, leaving 26 bases between the germline ends. The CDR3 DNA reads as TGTGCCAGCAGTTACCCGAACCCGGGACGAGTGGGGGAGGGCACTGAAGCTTTCTTT. Its protein product is CASSYPNPGRVGEGTEAFF.

Comments on this clonotype: This may be a read error, as it is one base from a much larger clone. The J gene is TRBJ2-5, the V gene TRBV20-1; 8 nucleotides align to TRBD1. Judging by the DNA end, TRBJ2-7 fits better; the J call may be wrong. This CDR3 region has 14 residues. Germline V gene sequence: CDR1 DFQATT, CDR2 SNEGSKA (reference sequence). The CDR3 bases are TGCAGTGCTAGTCCCCCAGGGGGCAATTACGAGCAGTACTTC. It encodes CSASPPGGNYEQYF.

The chain links TRBV4-1 to TRBJ1-5; D might be TRBD1 (5 bases). The V gene lost 6 bases and the J gene lost 2 bases, with 17 bases spanning the gap. Germline CDR1 MGHRA, CDR2 YSYEKL. This CDR3 contains 16 residues. The CDR3: CASRLYASRGNQPQHF. In DNA form, the CDR3 reads TGCGCCAGCAGGCTATATGCTTCCAGGGGCAATCAGCCCCAGCATTTT.

V gene TRBV5-1 combines with J gene TRBJ2-1; TRBD2 matches at 10 bases. The CDR3 has 14 amino acids. Germline-derived CDR1 and CDR2 are SGHRS and YFSETQ. J gave up 10 bases and V 2 bases, and 6 bases lay outside the gene matches. CDR3 protein: CASSFPTSGTEQFF. CDR3 nucleotides: TGCGCCAGCAGCTTTCCTACTAGCGGGACGGAGCAGTTCTTC.

This clonotype has ten or more counts. The rearrangement joins TRBV28 to TRBJ1-5; 8 positions match TRBD1. CDR3 length equals 16 residues. V trimming: 7 bases; J trimming: 2 bases; junction bases outside the gene matches: 10. The V gene's germline CDR1 is MDHEN and CDR2 SYDVKM. DNA for the CDR3: TGTGCCAGCACCACCCGGACAGGGCCGGGCAATCAGCCCCAGCATTTT. Protein sequence: CASTTRTGPGNQPQHF.

CDR3 nucleotide sequence: TGTGCCAGCAGACAGGGCCTAAATTCACCCCTCCACTTT. It translates to CASRQGLNSPLHF. The chain uses TRBV6-6 and TRBJ1-6; D is possibly TRBD1 (6 bases). The CDR3 has 13 residues. Germline values: CDR1 MNHNY, CDR2 SVGAGI (reference sequence). The germline V and J ends were trimmed by 6 bases and 7 bases, with 10 bases remaining between them.

The table lists this clonotype with a few counts. This sequence joins TRBV6-2 or TRBV6-3 and TRBJ1-1, with D perhaps matching TRBD1 (5 bases). This CDR3 has 16 amino acids. V lost 4 bases and J 6 bases, leaving 21 bases between the germline ends. Germline lookup yields CDR1 MNHEY and CDR2 SVGEGT. CDR3 in amino acids: CASSSFLQSVGAEAFF. In DNA, the CDR3 is TGTGCCAGCAGTTCCTTCCTACAGAGCGTAGGGGCTGAAGCTTTCTTT.

The rearrangement joins TRBV7-9 to TRBJ2-7; D is perhaps TRBD2 (6 bases). The CDR3 covers 16 residues. Germline CDR1 reads SEHNR; CDR2 reads FQNEAQ (reference sequence). With 5 bases removed from V and 6 bases from J, the gap between germline ends came to 23 bases. CDR3 sequence: CASSPTNLAAASEQYF. CDR3 in DNA: TGTGCCAGCAGCCCTACGAACTTAGCGGCGGCGAGCGAGCAGTACTTC.

This clonotype was seen ten or more times. This chain joins TRBV25-1 and TRBJ2-5; D gene unclear. Trimming removed 4 bases from V and 5 bases from J, with 8 bases in between. Germline CDR1 is MGHDK and CDR2 is SYGVNS. This CDR3 spans 12 amino acids. CDR3 coding DNA: TGTGCCAGCAGTGTTGGGGTCGAGACCCAGTACTTC. It translates to CASSVGVETQYF.

This clonotype was picked up a small number of times. V is TRBV2 and J is TRBJ2-1; D remains unclear. The CDR3 runs 15 residues. The V gene lost 1 base and the J gene lost 0 bases, with 7 bases spanning the gap. Germline V lookup: CDR1 SNHLY, CDR2 FYNNEI. The chain's CDR3 is CASSEELLSYNEQFF. In DNA form, the CDR3 reads TGTGCCAGCAGTGAAGAACTCCTCTCCTACAATGAGCAGTTCTTC.

The rearrangement links TRBV7-9 to TRBJ1-1; 10 bases match TRBD1. This CDR3 has 18 residues. Germline CDR1 and CDR2: SEHNR and FQNEAQ (reference sequence). Trimming took 5 bases from V and 0 from J; bases not matched to a gene: 12. The CDR3 DNA follows: TGTGCCAGCAGCGAATCTTCCGGGACAGGGGTCATGAACACTGAAGCTTTCTTT. Encoded protein: CASSESSGTGVMNTEAFF.

The V gene is TRBV29-1, the J gene TRBJ2-7; the D gene could be TRBD1 or TRBD2 (5 bases each). The DNA end is more similar to TRBJ2-4, so the J call may be wrong. Germline CDR1 and CDR2: SQVTM and ANQGSEA. The CDR3 loop spans 12 amino acids. The CDR3 loop reads CSVESGTNIQYF. The CDR3 nucleotides read TGCAGCGTTGAATCAGGGACAAACATTCAGTACTTC.

The chain combines TRBV6-6 with TRBJ1-6; D perhaps matches TRBD1 (6 bases). Trimming shortened V by 1 base and J by 7 bases, and 8 bases separated the two germline ends. This CDR3 is 14 amino acids long. CDR1 and CDR2 (germline): MNHNY, SVGAGI (reference sequence). This chain's CDR3 is CASSYWDTNSPLHF. The CDR3 DNA is TGTGCCAGCAGTTACTGGGACACGAATTCACCCCTCCACTTT.